The T cell receptor (beta chain) described here comes from a study of T cell responses to AZD1222 COVID-19 vaccine. Study-wide results and limits: Most donors were white British, females outnumbered males, and clonal diversity was possibly underestimated. A reported finding is that nearly half of spike-specific TCRs target unmutated variant regions. Along spike, vaccine-associated CD4 TCRs were found throughout, with dominance at 160-218 and 743-854. Rises in breadth and depth of Spike-specific TCRs came after two AZD1222 doses.

Repertoires were generated with immunoSEQ multiplex PCR, while TCRdb's copy carries only in-frame clones and drops some. The sample includes under 100,000 clones, around nine tenths seen only once; the top ten take 2.8%. V lost 6 bases and J 2 bases, leaving 7 bases between the germline ends. The CDR3 loop spans 11 amino acids. Germline V lookup: CDR1 SQVTM, CDR2 ANQGSEA. In the case of this clone: What it recognizes is unknown.

The sample consisted of peripheral blood, taken on day 0 of AZD1222 vaccination. The genes are TRBV29-1 and TRBJ1-1; D not certain. The receptor was isolated from an adult in good health. In DNA, the CDR3 is TGCAGCGTGGGAAGTAACACTGAAGCTTTCTTT. Residues: CSVGSNTEAFF.